This T cell receptor beta chain was found in a study of cytomegalovirus exposure and HLA in healthy donors. A remark on this clone: Its target is unknown.

After removal of 1 base from V and 8 bases from J, the junction contained 5 bases not matched to a gene. The CDR3 contains 14 residues. Germline lookup yields CDR1 SGHNT and CDR2 YENEEA. The PCR contained 60 Vbeta and 13 Jbeta primers. Here immunoSEQ multiplex PCR was the method, and the copy in TCRdb shows in-frame clones only, minus some. This sample yields about 160,000 clones, of which 80% to 85% are seen a single time; about 1% belongs to the top ten. General study results and limits: Some V segments, including TRBV6-2 and TRBV6-3, were excluded as indistinguishable. In a later analysis, an Asian-associated ancestry cluster reportedly showed fewer N-insertions than the roughly 730-donor mean. Data from an earlier analysis indicated that most TCR beta V segments were productive either about 87% or about 30% of the time. In a later analysis, across HLA loci, associated TCR counts were highest for DRB1, lowest for HLA-C.

Sequences were obtained from PBMCs. This TCR came from a man younger than 45 in good health and CMV-seronegative. The chain carries TRBV11-3 and TRBJ2-1; 7 bases line up with TRBD2. This chain's CDR3 is CASSLGSTSDEQFF. In DNA form, the CDR3 reads TGTGCCAGCAGCTTAGGGTCCACTAGCGATGAGCAGTTCTTC. The variable domain in full, completed from reference TRBV11-3 and TRBJ2-1, reads EAGVVQSPRYKIIEKKQPVAFWCNPISGHNTLYWYLQNLGQGPELLIRYENEEAVDDSQLPKDRFSAERLKGVDSTLKIQPAELGDSAVYLCASSLGSTSDEQFFGPGTRLTVL.